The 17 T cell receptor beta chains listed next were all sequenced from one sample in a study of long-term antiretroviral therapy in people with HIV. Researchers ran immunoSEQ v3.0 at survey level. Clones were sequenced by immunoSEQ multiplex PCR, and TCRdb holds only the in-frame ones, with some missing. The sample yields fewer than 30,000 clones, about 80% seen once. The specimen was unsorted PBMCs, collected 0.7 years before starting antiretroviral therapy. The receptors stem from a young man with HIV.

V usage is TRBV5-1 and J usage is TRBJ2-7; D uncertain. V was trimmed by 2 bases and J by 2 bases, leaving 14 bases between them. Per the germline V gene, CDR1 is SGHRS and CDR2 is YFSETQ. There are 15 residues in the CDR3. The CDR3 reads CASSFSGTITYEQYF. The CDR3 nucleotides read TGCGCCAGCAGCTTTTCCGGAACAATAACCTACGAGCAGTACTTC.

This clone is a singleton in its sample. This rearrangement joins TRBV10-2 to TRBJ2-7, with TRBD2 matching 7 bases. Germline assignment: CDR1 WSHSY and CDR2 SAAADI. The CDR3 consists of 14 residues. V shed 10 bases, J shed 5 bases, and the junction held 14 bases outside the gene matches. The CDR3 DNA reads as TGCGCCACCCTGAATGGGGAGGGCAGGGACGAGCAGTACTTC. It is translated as CATLNGEGRDEQYF.

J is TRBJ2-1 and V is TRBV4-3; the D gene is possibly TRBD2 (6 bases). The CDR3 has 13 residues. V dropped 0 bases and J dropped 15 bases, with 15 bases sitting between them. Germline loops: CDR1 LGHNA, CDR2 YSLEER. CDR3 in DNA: TGCGCCAGCAGCCAAGATGTAGCGGCCCAGGCGTTCTTC. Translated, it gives CASSQDVAAQAFF.

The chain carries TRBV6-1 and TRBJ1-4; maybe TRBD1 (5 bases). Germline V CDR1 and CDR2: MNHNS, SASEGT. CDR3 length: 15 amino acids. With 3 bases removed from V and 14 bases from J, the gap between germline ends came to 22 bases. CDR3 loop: CASSEFDAKGPRLFF. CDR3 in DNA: TGTGCCAGCAGTGAGTTTGACGCTAAGGGACCTAGGCTGTTTTTT.

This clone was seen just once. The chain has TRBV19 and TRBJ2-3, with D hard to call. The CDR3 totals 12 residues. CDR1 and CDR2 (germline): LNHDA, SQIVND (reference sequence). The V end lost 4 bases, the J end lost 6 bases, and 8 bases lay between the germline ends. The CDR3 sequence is CASSTNSDTQYF. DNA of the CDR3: TGTGCCAGTAGTACAAATTCTGATACGCAGTATTTT. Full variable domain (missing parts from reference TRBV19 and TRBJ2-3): DGGITQSPKYLFRKEGQNVTLSCEQNLNHDAMYWYRQDPGQGLRLIYYSQIVNDFQKGDIAEGYSVSREKKESFPLTVTSAQKNPTAFYLCASSTNSDTQYFGPGTRLTVL.

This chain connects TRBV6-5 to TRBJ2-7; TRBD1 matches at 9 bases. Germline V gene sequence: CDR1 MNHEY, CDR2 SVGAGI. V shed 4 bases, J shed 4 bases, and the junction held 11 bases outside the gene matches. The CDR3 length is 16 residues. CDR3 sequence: CASSFTSGTGLYEQYF. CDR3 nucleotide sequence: TGTGCCAGCAGTTTCACCTCCGGGACAGGGCTATACGAGCAGTACTTC.

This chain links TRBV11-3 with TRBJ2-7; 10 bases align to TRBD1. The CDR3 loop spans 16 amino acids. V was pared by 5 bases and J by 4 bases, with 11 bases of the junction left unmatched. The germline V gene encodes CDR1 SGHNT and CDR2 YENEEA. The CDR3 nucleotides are TGTGCCAGCAGCCCGGGTCCGGGACAGGGGAATTACGAGCAGTACTTC. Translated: CASSPGPGQGNYEQYF.

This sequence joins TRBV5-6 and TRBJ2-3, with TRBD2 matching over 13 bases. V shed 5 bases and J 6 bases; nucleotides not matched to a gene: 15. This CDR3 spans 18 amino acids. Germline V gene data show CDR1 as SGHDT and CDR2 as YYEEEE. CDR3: CASSLFKLAGGPGDTQYF. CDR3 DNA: TGTGCCAGCAGTTTGTTCAAACTAGCGGGAGGGCCGGGGGATACGCAGTATTTT.

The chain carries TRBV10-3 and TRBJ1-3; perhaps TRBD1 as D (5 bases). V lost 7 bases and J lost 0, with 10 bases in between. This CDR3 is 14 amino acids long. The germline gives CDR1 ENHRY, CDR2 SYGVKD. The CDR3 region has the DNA TGTGCCATCACGACTGACAGCTCTGGAAACACCATATATTTT. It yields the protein CAITTDSSGNTIYF.

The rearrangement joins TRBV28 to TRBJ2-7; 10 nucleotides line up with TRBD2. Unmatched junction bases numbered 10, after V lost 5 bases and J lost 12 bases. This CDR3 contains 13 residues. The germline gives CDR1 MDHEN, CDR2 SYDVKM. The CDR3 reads CASSGEASGSRYF. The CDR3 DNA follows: TGTGCCAGCAGTGGAGAGGCTAGCGGGAGTAGGTACTTC.

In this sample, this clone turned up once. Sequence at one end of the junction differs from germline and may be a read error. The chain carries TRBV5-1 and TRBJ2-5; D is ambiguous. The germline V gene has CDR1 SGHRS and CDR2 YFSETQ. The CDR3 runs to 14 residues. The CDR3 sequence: CASTLGQSSGTQYF. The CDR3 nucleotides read TGCGCCAGCACCTTGGGCCAGTCATCGGGGACCCAGTACTTC. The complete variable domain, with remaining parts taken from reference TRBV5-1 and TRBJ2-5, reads KAGVTQTPRYLIKTRGQQVTLSCSPISGHRSVSWYQQTPGQGLQFLFEYFSETQRNKGNFPGRFSGRQFSNSRSEMNVSTLELGDSALYLCASTLGQSSGTQYFGPGTRLLVL.

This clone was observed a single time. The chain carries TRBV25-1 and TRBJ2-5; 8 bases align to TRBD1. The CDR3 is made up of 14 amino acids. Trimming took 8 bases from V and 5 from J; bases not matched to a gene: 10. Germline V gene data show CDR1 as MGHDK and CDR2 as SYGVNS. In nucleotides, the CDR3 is TGTGCCAGCCGACGGACAGGGCTGGGGGAGACCCAGTACTTC. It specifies CASRRTGLGETQYF.

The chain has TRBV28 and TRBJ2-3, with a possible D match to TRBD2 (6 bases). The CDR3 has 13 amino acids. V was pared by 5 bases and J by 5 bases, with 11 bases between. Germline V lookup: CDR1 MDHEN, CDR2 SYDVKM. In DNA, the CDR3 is TGTGCCAGCAGTACGGGACTCATAGATACGCAGTATTTT. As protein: CASSTGLIDTQYF.

The CDR3 loop reads CASSLFFSNQPQHF. The CDR3 coding sequence is TGTGCCAGCAGTTTGTTTTTTAGCAATCAGCCCCAGCATTTT. The chain employs TRBV27 and TRBJ1-5; D call uncertain. This CDR3 is built from 14 residues. V was pared by 3 bases and J by 0 bases, with 6 bases between. The germline V gene has CDR1 MNHEY and CDR2 SMNVEV (reference sequence).

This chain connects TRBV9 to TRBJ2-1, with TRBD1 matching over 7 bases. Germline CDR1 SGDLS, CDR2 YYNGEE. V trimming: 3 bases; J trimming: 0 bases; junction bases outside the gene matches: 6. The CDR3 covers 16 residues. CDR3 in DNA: TGTGCCAGCAGCGCGCCGGGACAGTACTCCTACAATGAGCAGTTCTTC. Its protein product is CASSAPGQYSYNEQFF. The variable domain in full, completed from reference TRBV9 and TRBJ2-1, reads DSGVTQTPKHLITATGQRVTLRCSPRSGDLSVYWYQQSLDQGLQFLIQYYNGEERAKGNILERFSAQQFPDLHSELNLSSLELGDSALYFCASSAPGQYSYNEQFFGPGTRLTVL.

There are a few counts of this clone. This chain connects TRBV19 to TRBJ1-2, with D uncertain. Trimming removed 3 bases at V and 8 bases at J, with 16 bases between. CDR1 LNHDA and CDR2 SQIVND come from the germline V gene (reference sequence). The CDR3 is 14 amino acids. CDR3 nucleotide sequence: TGTGCCAGTAGTATTGGCCCTTCGACCGGCGGCTACACCTTC. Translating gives CASSIGPSTGGYTF. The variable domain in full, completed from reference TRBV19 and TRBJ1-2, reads DGGITQSPKYLFRKEGQNVTLSCEQNLNHDAMYWYRQDPGQGLRLIYYSQIVNDFQKGDIAEGYSVSREKKESFPLTVTSAQKNPTAFYLCASSIGPSTGGYTFGSGTRLTVV.

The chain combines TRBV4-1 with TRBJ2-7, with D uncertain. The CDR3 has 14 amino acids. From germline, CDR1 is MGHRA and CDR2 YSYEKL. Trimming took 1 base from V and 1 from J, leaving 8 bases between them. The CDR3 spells CASSQGLRSYEQYF. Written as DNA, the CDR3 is TGCGCCAGCAGCCAAGGTCTGCGGTCCTACGAGCAGTACTTC.